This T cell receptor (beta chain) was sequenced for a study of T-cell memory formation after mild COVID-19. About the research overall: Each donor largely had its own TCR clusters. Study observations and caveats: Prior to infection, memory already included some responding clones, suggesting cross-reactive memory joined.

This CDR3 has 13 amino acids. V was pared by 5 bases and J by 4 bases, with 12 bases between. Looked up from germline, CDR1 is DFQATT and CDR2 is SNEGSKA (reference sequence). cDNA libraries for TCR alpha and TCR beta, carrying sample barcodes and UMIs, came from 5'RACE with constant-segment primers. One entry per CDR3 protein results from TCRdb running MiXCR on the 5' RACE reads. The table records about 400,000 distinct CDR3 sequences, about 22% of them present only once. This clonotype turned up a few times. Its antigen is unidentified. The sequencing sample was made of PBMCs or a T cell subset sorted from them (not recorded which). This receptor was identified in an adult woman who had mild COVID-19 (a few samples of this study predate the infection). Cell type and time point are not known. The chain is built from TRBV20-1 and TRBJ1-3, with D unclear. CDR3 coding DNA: TGCAGTGCTTTGACGGCCGGAGGAAACACCATATATTTT. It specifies CSALTAGGNTIYF.